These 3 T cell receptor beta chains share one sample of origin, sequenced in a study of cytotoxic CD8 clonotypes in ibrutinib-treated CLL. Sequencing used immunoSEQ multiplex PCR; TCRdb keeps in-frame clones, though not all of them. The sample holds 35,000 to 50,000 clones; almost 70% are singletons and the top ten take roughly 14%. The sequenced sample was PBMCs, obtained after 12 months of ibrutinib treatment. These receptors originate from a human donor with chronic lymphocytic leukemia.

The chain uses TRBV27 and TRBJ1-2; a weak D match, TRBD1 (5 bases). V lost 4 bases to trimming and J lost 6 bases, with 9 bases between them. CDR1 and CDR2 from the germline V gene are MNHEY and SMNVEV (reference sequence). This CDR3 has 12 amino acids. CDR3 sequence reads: CASSSPGNGYTF. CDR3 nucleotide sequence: TGTGCCAGCAGTTCGCCAGGGAATGGCTACACCTTC.

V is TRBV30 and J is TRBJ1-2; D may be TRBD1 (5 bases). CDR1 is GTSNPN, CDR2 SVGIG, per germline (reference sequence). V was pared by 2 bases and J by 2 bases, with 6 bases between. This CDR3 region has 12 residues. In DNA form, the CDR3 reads TGTGCCTGGAGTAAGGGGAACTATGGCTACACCTTC. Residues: CAWSKGNYGYTF.

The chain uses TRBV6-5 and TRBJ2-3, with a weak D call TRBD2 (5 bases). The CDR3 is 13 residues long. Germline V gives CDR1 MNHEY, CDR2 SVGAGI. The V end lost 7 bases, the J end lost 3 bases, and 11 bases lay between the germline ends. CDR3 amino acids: CASMAGGTDTQYF. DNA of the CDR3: TGTGCCAGCATGGCGGGCGGAACAGATACGCAGTATTTT.